Sequencing of this T cell receptor beta chain was carried out in a study of OX40 agonist ivuxolimab in advanced cancers. This CDR3 contains 14 residues. Trimming cost V 4 bases and J 1 base, with 10 bases left between them. Germline-derived CDR1 and CDR2 are MGHRA and YSYEKL. Clones were read by immunoSEQ multiplex PCR, and TCRdb kept only the in-frame ones, dropping some. Of around 55,000 clones listed, about nine tenths are singletons. This chain links TRBV4-1 with TRBJ1-1; possible D gene TRBD1, 5 bases. The sample here was CD4+ or CD8+ T cells sorted from blood, taken in a trial of the OX40 agonist ivuxolimab. The sequence was obtained from an adult with an advanced solid tumor such as melanoma, head and neck, liver or kidney cancer. Written as DNA, the CDR3 is TGCGCCAGCAGCCCAGGGCGGCGGAACACTGAAGCTTTCTTT. Its protein product is CASSPGRRNTEAFF.